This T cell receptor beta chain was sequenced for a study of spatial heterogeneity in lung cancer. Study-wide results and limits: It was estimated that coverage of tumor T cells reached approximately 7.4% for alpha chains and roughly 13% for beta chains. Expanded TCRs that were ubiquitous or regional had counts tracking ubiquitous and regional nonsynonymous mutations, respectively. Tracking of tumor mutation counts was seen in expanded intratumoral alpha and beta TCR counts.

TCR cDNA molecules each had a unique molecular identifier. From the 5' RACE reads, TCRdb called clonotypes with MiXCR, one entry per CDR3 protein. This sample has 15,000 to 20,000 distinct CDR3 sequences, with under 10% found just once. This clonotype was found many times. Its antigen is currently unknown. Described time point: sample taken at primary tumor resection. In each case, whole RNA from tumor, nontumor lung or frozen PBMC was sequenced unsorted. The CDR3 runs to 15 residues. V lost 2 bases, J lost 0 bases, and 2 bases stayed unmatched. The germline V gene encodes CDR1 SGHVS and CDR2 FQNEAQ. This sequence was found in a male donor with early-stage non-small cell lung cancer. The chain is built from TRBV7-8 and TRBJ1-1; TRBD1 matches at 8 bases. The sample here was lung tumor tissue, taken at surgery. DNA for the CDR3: TGTGCCAGCAGCTTATTGGACAGGGTGAACACTGAAGCTTTCTTT. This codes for CASSLLDRVNTEAFF.